Listed below are T cell receptor beta chains from one sample, sequenced in a study of blood T cell repertoires in COVID-19. The assay was immunoSEQ multiplex PCR, and TCRdb's table has in-frame clones only and misses some. Seen here are 200,000 to 300,000 clones, approximately 83% observed once, and the top ten hold around 3.3%. Sequencing used PBMCs or T cells enriched from blood (not recorded which). These receptors all stem from a woman between 35 and 50 years old with acute COVID-19. The CDR3 runs from the conserved cysteine through the conserved F or W. The D gene is left open where the match is weak. A row's size may be missing; if present it is once, few, many or a size class.

>TRBJ2-2|NA|TRBV7-2|TRBD2
TGTGCCAGCAGCTTAGCCCCGTCCGTTACTAGCGGGAGGGGTCTTACCGGGGAGCTGTTTTTT
CASSLAPSVTSGRGLTGELFF
>TRBJ2-1|NA|TRBV5-1|NA
TGCGCCAGCAGCTCACTCGGCTCCTACAATGAGCAGTTCTTC
CASSSLGSYNEQFF
>TRBJ2-5|once|TRBV11-3|NA
TGTGCCAGCAGGGGCGAGACCCAGTACTTC
CASRGETQYF
>TRBJ2-7|NA|TRBV19|TRBD2
TGTGCCAGTAGTATTCAACTAGCGGGAGTTGGAGAGCAGTACTTC
CASSIQLAGVGEQYF
>TRBJ2-5|many|TRBV7-3|TRBD2
TGTGCCAGCAGCCCCGACGGCGGGAGATCAGAGACCCAGTACTTC
CASSPDGGRSETQYF
>TRBJ2-1|NA|TRBV24-1|TRBD2
TGTGCCACCAGTGATTTGATGGGCGGGAGTCGGAATGAGCAGTTCTTC
CATSDLMGGSRNEQFF
>TRBJ2-5|NA|TRBV5-1|TRBD2
TGCGCCAGCAGCTTGATGGGCGGGAGTTCAGAGACCCAGTACTTC
CASSLMGGSSETQYF
>TRBJ2-7|NA|TRBV20-1|NA
TGCAGTGCTAGTGTAGCCTACGAGCAGTACTTC
CSASVAYEQYF
>TRBJ2-5|NA|TRBV3-1/TRBV3-2|NA
TGTGCCAGCAGCCAAGGGAGCCAAGAGACCCAGTACTTC
CASSQGSQETQYF
>TRBJ1-1|NA|TRBV28|NA
TGTGCCAGCACGAGAGGGGGTGACCCTGAAGCTTTCTTT
CASTRGGDPEAFF
>TRBJ2-1|NA|TRBV5-4|TRBD2
TGTGCCAGCAGCCCGGGACTAGCGGGAGGAAATGAGCAGTTCTTC
CASSPGLAGGNEQFF
>TRBJ1-1|few|TRBV12-3/TRBV12-4|TRBD1
TGTGCCAGCGGATTCGGACAGGGGGCTGAAGCTTTCTTT
CASGFGQGAEAFF
>TRBJ2-5|NA|TRBV7-6|TRBD2
TGTGCCAGCAGCTCCCGGACTAGCGGGATGGGAGGGACCCAGTACTTC
CASSSRTSGMGGTQYF
>TRBJ1-1|NA|TRBV21-1|NA
TGTGCCAGCAGCAAAGCGCTCGGTACAGGGGGCGCGCAGTACACTGAAGCTTTCTTT
CASSKALGTGGAQYTEAFF
>TRBJ1-6|once|TRBV10-2|TRBD1
TGCGCCAGCAGTGGGCAGGGGGATAATTCACCCCTCCACTTT
CASSGQGDNSPLHF
>TRBJ2-1|NA|TRBV19|TRBD2
TGTGCCAGTAGACTAGCGGGAGGGCCAGGTGAGCAGTTCTTC
CASRLAGGPGEQFF
>TRBJ1-2|NA|TRBV12-5|TRBD1
TGTGCTAGTGGTCCGACCGCCACAGGGGATGACTATGGCTACACCTTC
CASGPTATGDDYGYTF